Listed below are T cell receptor beta chains from one sample, sequenced in a study of Ad26.COV2.S vaccination and SARS-CoV-2 variants. Data came from immunoSEQ multiplex PCR; TCRdb stores just in-frame clones and leaves some out. This sample carries about half a million clones, 89% of them seen once, and the ten largest clones take under 2%. The sequencing here drew on peripheral blood, taken in a trial of Ad26.COV2.S vaccine versus placebo. The origin of the receptors is a person between 18 and 60 years old who received the Ad26.COV2.S COVID-19 vaccine or a placebo. CDR3s include the opening cysteine and the closing phenylalanine or tryptophan. Expanded clones get a size class; other rows say once, few or many, or leave the size out.

v_call: TRBV15; clone_size: -; cdr3_aa: CATSRYGQGANSPLHF
v_call: TRBV3-1/TRBV3-2; clone_size: -; cdr3_aa: CASSQAGRIQETQYF
v_call: TRBV6-2/TRBV6-3; clone_size: once; cdr3_aa: CASSYSTPSGNTIYF
v_call: TRBV2; clone_size: -; cdr3_aa: CASSEFGVPGETQYF
v_call: TRBV7-9; clone_size: -; cdr3_aa: CASSLGGTQETQYF
v_call: TRBV5-4; clone_size: -; cdr3_aa: CASSVDRGNSPLHF
v_call: TRBV15; clone_size: -; cdr3_aa: CATSPGGLQETQYF
v_call: TRBV18; clone_size: -; cdr3_aa: CASSPGTGRAARDYGYTF
v_call: TRBV6-5; clone_size: once; cdr3_aa: CASSTGGGAEGYTF
v_call: TRBV7-9; clone_size: -; cdr3_aa: CASSLVGYSKETQYF
v_call: TRBV30; clone_size: -; cdr3_aa: CAWSINTQYF
v_call: TRBV7-6; clone_size: -; cdr3_aa: CASSTSTEMNTEAFF
v_call: TRBV25-1; clone_size: -; cdr3_aa: CASRASGFNEQFF
v_call: TRBV12-3/TRBV12-4; clone_size: -; cdr3_aa: CASSLKWNTEAFF
v_call: TRBV11-2; clone_size: once; cdr3_aa: CASSSPALNTDTQYF
v_call: TRBV27; clone_size: -; cdr3_aa: CASSITKNQPQHF
v_call: TRBV7-9; clone_size: -; cdr3_aa: CASSPMGWNTGELFF
v_call: TRBV5-1; clone_size: once; cdr3_aa: CASRLDGSYEQYF
v_call: TRBV27; clone_size: -; cdr3_aa: CASSGQGSYNEQFF
v_call: TRBV19; clone_size: -; cdr3_aa: CASSRTANTGELFF
v_call: TRBV5-1; clone_size: -; cdr3_aa: CASSEGTSGNEQFF
v_call: TRBV19; clone_size: -; cdr3_aa: CASIPALGQAGNGYTF
v_call: TRBV6-2/TRBV6-3; clone_size: -; cdr3_aa: CASSYRWSGTSTDTQYF
v_call: TRBV5-6; clone_size: -; cdr3_aa: CASSQWGGGPISSYNEQFF
v_call: TRBV7-3; clone_size: -; cdr3_aa: CASSSGANVLTF
v_call: TRBV9; clone_size: -; cdr3_aa: CASSVGGQSGELFF
v_call: TRBV30; clone_size: -; cdr3_aa: CACPIQGDQPQHF
v_call: TRBV28; clone_size: -; cdr3_aa: CASSSTGSTDTQYF
v_call: TRBV9; clone_size: once; cdr3_aa: CASSVVSGSYTF
v_call: TRBV30; clone_size: -; cdr3_aa: CAWSPGVEKLFF
v_call: TRBV18; clone_size: -; cdr3_aa: CASSPRLAGSSYNEQFF
v_call: TRBV7-9; clone_size: -; cdr3_aa: CASSLVAPPRSGANVLTF